This entry lists 29 T cell receptor beta chains sequenced from one sample in a study of regulatory T cells in long-lasting Graves disease. This sample's time point: persistent/refractory GD, antithyroid drugs over 5 years with positive TRAb. The TCR library was prepared using RNA isolated from PBMCs. iRepertoire HTBI primers and Arm-PCR of CDR3 regions built TCR beta libraries. TCRdb passed the multiplex PCR reads through MiXCR, listing each CDR3 protein once. The repertoire holds 430,000 or so distinct CDR3 sequences, with approximately 22% as singletons. Sequencing was performed on peripheral blood mononuclear cells (PBMCs), taken when the disease was refractory, from a patient treated with antithyroid drugs. These TCRs come from a female donor with Graves disease.

This clonotype was detected ten times or more. The rearrangement uses TRBV2 and TRBJ2-5, with 8 bases aligning to TRBD2. This CDR3 is 16 amino acids long. Per germline, CDR1 SNHLY and CDR2 FYNNEI. Unmatched junction bases numbered 12, after V lost 4 bases and J lost 5 bases. CDR3 nucleotides: TGTGCCAGCAGTGTGACTAGCGACCCAGGGCGGGAGACCCAGTACTTC. Its protein is CASSVTSDPGRETQYF.

This clonotype has a handful of counts. V and J are TRBV28 and TRBJ1-5, with TRBD1 matching over 7 bases. Germline CDR1 reads MDHEN; CDR2 reads SYDVKM. The V segment lost 8 bases and the J segment 7 bases; nucleotides outside the gene matches: 11. The CDR3 length is 14 residues. The CDR3 is CASLLDRVGQPQHF. The CDR3 DNA follows: TGTGCCAGCCTTTTAGACAGGGTTGGCCAGCCCCAGCATTTT.

V usage is TRBV19 and J usage is TRBJ2-7; TRBD2 might be the D (5 bases). CDR1 and CDR2 (germline): LNHDA, SQIVND (reference sequence). Trimming shortened V by 3 bases and J by 2 bases, and 8 bases separated the two germline ends. CDR3 length: 13 residues. The CDR3 region is CASSIGVTYEQYF. The CDR3 nucleotides are TGTGCCAGTAGTATCGGGGTAACCTACGAGCAGTACTTC.

The sample holds a few counts of this clonotype. V gene TRBV19 combines with J gene TRBJ2-5, with D uncertain. This CDR3 region has 15 residues. In germline, CDR1 is LNHDA, CDR2 SQIVND (reference sequence). V was pared by 7 bases and J by 4 bases, with 19 bases between. The CDR3 DNA sequence: TGTGCCAGTAAAGTATCGTGGCCGGCCGGAGAGACCCAGTACTTC. Protein: CASKVSWPAGETQYF.

J is TRBJ2-2 and V is TRBV5-4, with D perhaps TRBD1 (10 bases). The CDR3 is made up of 22 amino acids. The V gene's germline CDR1 is SGHNT and CDR2 YYREEE (reference sequence). V was pared by 3 bases and J by 6 bases, with 36 bases between. The CDR3 coding sequence is TGTGCCAGCAGCTCTGCTTCTTCAGGACAGGGGGGATTTAGCGGGAGTCCCGGGGAGCTGTTTTTT. Protein sequence: CASSSASSGQGGFSGSPGELFF. The whole variable domain, remainder taken from reference TRBV5-4 and TRBJ2-2, is ETGVTQSPTHLIKTRGQQVTLRCSSQSGHNTVSWYQQALGQGPQFIFQYYREEENGRGNFPPRFSGLQFPNYSSELNVNALELDDSALYLCASSSASSGQGGFSGSPGELFFGEGSRLTVL.

This clonotype was detected only a few times. The chain uses TRBV4-1 and TRBJ2-1; D is unclear. This CDR3 is 11 amino acids long. Germline values: CDR1 MGHRA, CDR2 YSYEKL. V lost 4 bases, J lost 9 bases, and 7 bases lay in between. CDR3 loop: CASSRGVEQFF. The CDR3 DNA is TGCGCCAGCAGCCGCGGTGTTGAGCAGTTCTTC.

At least ten counts were recorded for this clonotype. This chain links TRBV3-1 with TRBJ1-1; D gene unclear. This CDR3 has 13 amino acids. V was clipped by 1 base and J by 1 base, with 4 bases between them. Germline loops: CDR1 LGHDT, CDR2 YNNKEL (reference sequence). CDR3 protein: CASSQGTNTEAFF. In DNA form, the CDR3 reads TGTGCCAGCAGCCAAGGCACGAACACTGAAGCTTTCTTT.

The chain has TRBV6-1 and TRBJ1-2; the D gene is possibly TRBD1 (6 bases). The length of the CDR3 is 13 residues. V lost 9 bases to trimming and J lost 3 bases, with 14 bases between them. Germline loops: CDR1 MNHNS, CDR2 SASEGT. The CDR3 loop is CARCPGVHYGYTF. As DNA, the CDR3 is TGTGCCAGGTGCCCAGGGGTGCACTATGGCTACACCTTC.

This clonotype was seen a few times. The CDR3, as DNA: TGCGCCAGCAGCCGGGACAACTACGAGCAGTACTTC. This codes for CASSRDNYEQYF. This rearrangement joins TRBV4-1 to TRBJ2-7; D possibly corresponds to TRBD1 (6 bases). Per the germline V gene, CDR1 is MGHRA and CDR2 is YSYEKL. V was cut by 4 bases and J by 3 bases, with 7 bases left in between. The CDR3 consists of 12 residues.

On this clonotype itself: Possible read error: a much larger clone is one base away. The rearrangement links TRBV20-1 to TRBJ2-7; D may be TRBD1 or TRBD2 (5 bases each). Germline V gives CDR1 DFQATT, CDR2 SNEGSKA (reference sequence). The length of the CDR3 is 13 residues. CDR3 region: CNARSAREYEQYF. CDR3 coding DNA: TGCAATGCTAGATCGGCCAGGGAGTACGAGCAGTACTTC.

The V and J genes are TRBV13 and TRBJ1-2; D remains ambiguous. The CDR3 length is 15 residues. V was shortened by 1 base and J by 4 bases, with 13 bases between the two germline ends. Germline V gene sequence: CDR1 PRHDT, CDR2 FYEKMQ (reference sequence). CDR3 in DNA: TGTGCCAGCAGCTTAGAAGGCGGGAATATCTATGGCTACACCTTC. Amino acid sequence: CASSLEGGNIYGYTF.

This clonotype has a count of ten or more. This chain connects TRBV15 to TRBJ1-1; D may be TRBD1 (6 bases). CDR1 LNHNV and CDR2 YYDKDF come from the germline V gene (reference sequence). The CDR3 spans 16 residues. V was cut by 3 bases and J by 0 bases, with 14 bases left in between. The CDR3 nucleotides are TGTGCCACCAGCAGCTACCTAGGACAGCTGAACACTGAAGCTTTCTTT. Protein: CATSSYLGQLNTEAFF.

Ten or more counts support this clonotype. The chain joins TRBV28 to TRBJ2-7; D remains ambiguous. V was shortened by 2 bases and J by 5 bases, with 16 bases between the two germline ends. CDR1 MDHEN and CDR2 SYDVKM come from the germline V gene. CDR3 size: 15 residues. The CDR3 bases are TGTGCCAGCAGTTTAAGCAGTGCTGGGTTCGACGAGCAGTACTTC. Its translation is CASSLSSAGFDEQYF.

This clonotype was observed at least ten times. The gene calls are TRBV28 and TRBJ1-2, with 8 positions matching TRBD1. This CDR3 comprises 14 residues. Germline V gene sequence: CDR1 MDHEN, CDR2 SYDVKM. The junction had 8 bases not matched to a gene; V was cut back by 5 bases and J by 6 bases. CDR3 sequence reads: CASSTLRGQDGYTF. CDR3 sequence (DNA): TGTGCCAGCAGTACCCTCAGGGGGCAGGATGGCTACACCTTC.

The CDR3 here is CASSFGTNEETQYF. Here the CDR3 DNA reads TGTGCCAGCAGCTTCGGGACTAATGAAGAGACCCAGTACTTC. This rearrangement joins TRBV9 to TRBJ2-5; 7 bases map to TRBD2. Unmatched junction bases numbered 6, after V lost 4 bases and J lost 3 bases. The CDR3 runs 14 residues. Germline-derived CDR1 and CDR2 are SGDLS and YYNGEE.

In its sample, this clonotype was seen many times. The chain employs TRBV11-2 and TRBJ1-6, with D maybe TRBD1 (6 bases). V shed 0 bases and J shed 12 bases, with 12 bases lying between them. Germline V lookup: CDR1 SGHAT, CDR2 FQNNGV. The length of the CDR3 is 14 residues. DNA for the CDR3: TGTGCCAGCAGCTTAGAGCTTGGGGGGCGACCCCTCCACTTT. Protein product: CASSLELGGRPLHF.

This clonotype was observed at least ten times. The chain couples TRBV10-3 to TRBJ1-2, with 9 bases identical to TRBD1. The ends lost 8 bases at V and 3 bases at J; junction bases unmatched: 7. The CDR3 spans 14 residues. In germline, CDR1 is ENHRY, CDR2 SYGVKD. The CDR3 nucleotides are TGTGCCATCTGGGACAGGGCTCCCGACTATGGCTACACCTTC. Translation gives CAIWDRAPDYGYTF.

The V call is TRBV20-1, the J call TRBJ1-6; 12 nucleotides align to TRBD1. Germline-derived CDR1 and CDR2 are DFQATT and SNEGSKA (reference sequence). This CDR3 spans 16 amino acids. V gave up 1 base and J gave up 8 bases; unmatched junction bases: 6. The CDR3 region has the DNA TGCAGTGCTAGAGGATCGGGACAGGGGGCTTATTCACCCCTCCACTTT. Translated: CSARGSGQGAYSPLHF.

This clonotype showed up just a few times. CDR3 loop: CASSFTGGSAATYEQYF. CDR3 sequence (DNA): TGCGCCAGCAGCTTTACAGGGGGGAGCGCAGCAACCTACGAGCAGTACTTC. This chain connects TRBV5-1 to TRBJ2-7; 8 bases are a match to TRBD1. Germline trimming cut 2 bases from V and 2 bases from J; bases unmatched to any gene: 12. The germline CDR1 and CDR2 sequences are SGHRS and YFSETQ. CDR3 length equals 17 residues.

V gene TRBV3-1 combines with J gene TRBJ2-3; 7 bases are a match to TRBD2. Germline V lookup: CDR1 LGHDT, CDR2 YNNKEL (reference sequence). The CDR3 runs 16 residues. Trimming took 1 base from V and 4 from J; bases not matched to a gene: 8. DNA for the CDR3: TGTGCCAGCAGCCAAGGTCGGAGACTAGCTCCAGATACGCAGTATTTT. Encoded protein: CASSQGRRLAPDTQYF.

V and J are TRBV19 and TRBJ2-7, with TRBD2 matching over 7 bases. The V and J ends lost 3 bases and 4 bases, in that order; junction bases with no gene match: 3. This CDR3 spans 13 amino acids. Germline CDR1 reads LNHDA; CDR2 reads SQIVND (reference sequence). CDR3 DNA sequence: TGTGCCAGTAGTATCCAGGGAGGGTACGAGCAGTACTTC. It yields the protein CASSIQGGYEQYF.

The rearrangement uses TRBV28 and TRBJ2-5; 11 nucleotides align to TRBD2. The better agreement between TRBJ2-1 and the DNA end casts doubt on the J call. Germline CDR1 and CDR2: MDHEN and SYDVKM. CDR3 length: 15 residues. The CDR3 reads CASSPAGTSGHEQFF. For the CDR3, the DNA is TGTGCCAGCAGCCCGGCGGGGACTAGCGGTCATGAGCAGTTCTTC.

About this clonotype: A much larger clone differs by one base, so this may be a read error. The chain joins TRBV25-1 to TRBJ2-2; TRBD2 aligns across 7 bases. The CDR3 loop spans 14 amino acids. V lost 3 bases to trimming and J lost 5 bases; unmatched junction nucleotides: 3. Germline CDR1 is MGHDK and CDR2 is SYGVNS. CDR3 amino acids: CASSDGRWTGELFF. DNA for the CDR3: TGTGCCAGCAGTGACGGGAGGTGGACCGGGGAGCTGTTTTTT.

CDR3 protein: CASRGRTRGNTEAFF. CDR3 nucleotides: TGTGCCAGCAGGGGGAGGACACGGGGGAACACTGAAGCTTTCTTT. This sequence joins TRBV28 and TRBJ1-1, with a possible D match to TRBD1 (5 bases). CDR3 length: 15 amino acids. The germline V and J ends were trimmed by 6 bases and 1 base, with 15 bases remaining between them. CDR1 MDHEN and CDR2 SYDVKM come from the germline V gene.

This clonotype was counted at least ten times. The DNA for the CDR3 is TGTGCCAGCAGTCCACTAGCGAACCAAGAGACCCAGTACTTC. Translating gives CASSPLANQETQYF. The genes are TRBV2 and TRBJ2-5; 7 bases are a match to TRBD2. V lost 5 bases to trimming and J lost 0 bases; unmatched junction nucleotides: 3. This CDR3 has 14 residues. Germline V gene data show CDR1 as SNHLY and CDR2 as FYNNEI.

This clonotype was found once. This chain uses TRBV20-1 with TRBJ2-7; the match to TRBD1 covers 9 bases. CDR3 length: 14 amino acids. The trim removed 6 bases at V and 1 base at J, leaving 7 bases unmatched. Germline CDR1 reads DFQATT; CDR2 reads SNEGSKA (reference sequence). CDR3 loop: CSAEGGTGSYEQYF. Here the CDR3 DNA reads TGCAGTGCAGAGGGGGGGACAGGGTCCTACGAGCAGTACTTC.

There are many counts of this clonotype. The rearrangement joins TRBV20-1 to TRBJ2-7, with 10 bases that match TRBD2. The V segment lost 0 bases and the J segment 7 bases; nucleotides outside the gene matches: 9. The CDR3 runs 15 residues. CDR1 is DFQATT, CDR2 SNEGSKA, per germline (reference sequence). The CDR3 spells CSARERTSGRVEQYF. CDR3 nucleotides: TGCAGTGCTAGAGAGAGGACTAGCGGAAGGGTTGAGCAGTACTTC.

The chain links TRBV3-1 to TRBJ1-6; TRBD1 matches at 7 bases. The V segment lost 0 bases and the J segment 8 bases; nucleotides outside the gene matches: 10. The CDR3 is 17 amino acids. CDR1 LGHDT and CDR2 YNNKEL come from the germline V gene (reference sequence). The CDR3 sequence: CASSQDHGQAGDSPLHF. In DNA form, the CDR3 reads TGTGCCAGCAGCCAAGATCACGGACAGGCCGGGGATTCACCCCTCCACTTT.

The sample holds many counts of this clonotype. V is TRBV7-2 and J is TRBJ2-2, with D uncertain. V gave up 2 bases and J gave up 1 base, with 5 bases separating them. The germline CDR1 and CDR2 sequences are SGHTA and FQGNSA. The CDR3 has 14 amino acids. CDR3 in amino acids: CASSLFQNTGELFF. CDR3 nucleotide sequence: TGTGCCAGCAGCTTATTCCAGAACACCGGGGAGCTGTTTTTT.